This TCR beta chain was sequenced for a study of a mutant IDH1 vaccine in newly diagnosed glioma (dated by TCRdb to the early 2020s). Concerning the study at large: Of the roughly 32 patients who were treated, around 62% were male and 37.5% were female, and the mean age was roughly 40 years. Prior to enrollment, patients had been given standard therapy consisting of radiotherapy alone, temozolomide alone, or radiochemotherapy with temozolomide, with the combination given to most patients. Six visits were used for peripheral blood collection: V03 (baseline), V05, V07, V10, V12 and V13. For exploratory analyses, roughly 25 treated patients had longitudinal TCRB deep sequencing done wherever samples were available.

This clone was detected once. Its antigen is unknown. No qualities accompany the bases; no much larger clone lies one base away. The sample's time point label is to be understood as: baseline, week 1 (first vaccination visit). Read against the paper, the sample's treatment or condition label means: pre-vaccination baseline after standard-of-care therapy. All donors had newly diagnosed IDH1-mutant astrocytomas of WHO grade 3 or 4 that showed loss of nuclear ATRX. The samples were drawn from NOA16, a multicentre, single-arm, open-label phase I trial in Germany that tested a mutant IDH1 peptide vaccine in humans for the first time. Visit V03 blood draws served as the baseline sample for immunogenicity testing. The DNeasy Blood and Tissue Kit was used to extract genomic DNA from EDTA blood for TCRB sequencing. CDR1 and CDR2 were assigned from the germline V gene as SGHTA and FQGNSA. Spanning cysteine to phenylalanine, the CDR3 consists of 13 amino acids. Solely the CDR3 DNA is kept, with 39 bases framed from the first base. V and J lose 5 bases and 5 bases, and a span of 12 bases separates them.

The library was produced with the immunoSEQ multiplex PCR assay. Rearranged TCR beta chain sequences were amplified with the hsTCRB Kit following the manufacturer's protocol. TCRB libraries were sequenced on an Illumina MiSeq. Turning to the authors' computational methods: The kit vendor's proprietary platform handled demultiplexing, trimming and gene mapping. Entries here come from immuneACCESS through TCRdb and include only in-frame sequences with V and J called. Some clones fail to appear in such tables; in the studies checked, an unresolved V gene covers under half of the shortfall, and the cause of the remainder is unknown. V, J and clone size derive from that table, while D and trimming were established from the DNA sequence. Recorded for this sample are roughly 41,000 clones; roughly 92% of them occurred a single time. The leading ten clones occupy more than 15% of the sample. Overall study results and their limits: Availability determined which PBMC samples were chosen for TCRB deep sequencing. According to the authors, sample limitations meant that analyses of patient blood samples could not be reproduced. Pseudoprogression appeared unrelated to alterations in the top peripheral T cell clonotypes detected by TCRB sequencing. Vaccine-induced immune responses across multiple MHC alleles were detected in 93.3% of patients.

This sample comprised PBMCs, obtained from a glioma patient treated with radiotherapy, temozolomide or both. The rearranged chain carries TRBV7-2 and TRBJ2-5; a weak D assignment points to TRBD2 (5 bases agree). The TCR sequence derives from a man between 18 and 29 years old with glioma. The CDR3 reads CASSPRGWETQYF. The nucleotide sequence reads TGTGCCAGCAGCCCTAGAGGGTGGGAGACCCAGTACTTC.